This TCR beta chain was found in a study of T cells in Graves' hyperthyroidism and ophthalmopathy. Authors of the study amplified TCR beta CDR3 regions from RNA transcripts. When the TCR CDR3 underwent first-round RT-PCR, the HTBI primer set was used. TCRdb redid the calling of the multiplex PCR reads with MiXCR, one entry per CDR3 protein. The table lists more than 550,000 distinct CDR3 sequences, under 20% of them singletons. This clonotype came up many times. This CDR3 spans 15 amino acids. The V end lost 0 bases, the J end lost 1 base, and 11 bases lay between the germline ends. The germline V gene has CDR1 DFQATT and CDR2 SNEGSKA (reference sequence).

The receptor's source is a woman aged 50 to 65 with Graves' hyperthyroidism that later progressed to Graves' ophthalmopathy. This chain uses TRBV20-1 with TRBJ2-3; unclear D gene. Specimen: blood. The chain's CDR3 is CSARDVATRTDTQYF. Written as DNA, the CDR3 is TGCAGTGCTAGAGATGTAGCAACGCGCACAGATACGCAGTATTTT.